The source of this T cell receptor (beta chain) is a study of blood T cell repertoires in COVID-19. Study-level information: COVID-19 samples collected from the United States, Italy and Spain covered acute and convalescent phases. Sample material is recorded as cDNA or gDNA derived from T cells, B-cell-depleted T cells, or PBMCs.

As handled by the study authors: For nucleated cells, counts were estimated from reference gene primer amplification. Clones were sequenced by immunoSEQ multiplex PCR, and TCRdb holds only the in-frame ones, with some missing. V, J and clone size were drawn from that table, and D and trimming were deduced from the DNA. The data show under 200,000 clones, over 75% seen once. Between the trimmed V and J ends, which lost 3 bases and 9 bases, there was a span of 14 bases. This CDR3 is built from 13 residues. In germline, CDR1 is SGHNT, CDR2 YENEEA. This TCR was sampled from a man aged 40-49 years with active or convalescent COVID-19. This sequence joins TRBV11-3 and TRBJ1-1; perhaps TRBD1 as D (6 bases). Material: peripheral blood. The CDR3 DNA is TGTGCCAGCAGCTTGGACAGTCGAACTCAAGCTTTCTTT. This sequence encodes CASSLDSRTQAFF.